The entry below describes one T cell receptor (beta chain). Antigen: not known. This entry is derived from a study of T cells expressing NK-cell markers. Study in general: In the group of eight sequenced donors, seven were HCMV-seropositive and one was seronegative. Study outcomes and limitations: Once again these clonotypes came out on top in the CD3+CD56-NKG2C+ fraction of a few donors.

The CDR3 length is 16 residues. Using the 5' RACE reads, TCRdb records one entry per CDR3 protein without DNA. In total, the table holds about 550,000 distinct CDR3 sequences. The chain employs TRBV12-3 or TRBV12-4 and TRBJ2-5; no DNA is available, so the TRBD1 call from TCRdb remains unchecked. This sequence originates from a young man in good health. The sequenced sample was blood T cells: a sorted CD56 or NKG2C T cell subset, CD4+ or CD8+ T cells, or bulk PBMC T cells (not recorded which). The CDR3 loop reads CASSLRGTANQETQYF.